Following are 32 T cell receptor beta chains from one sample sequenced in a study of shared clonotypes between healthy human individuals. Profiled with immunoSEQ multiplex PCR; TCRdb holds only in-frame clones, not every one. The profile shows under 2.5 million clones, 80% to 95% of them singletons. The sequenced sample consisted of naive CD4+ T cells from PBMCs. Stated subset: CD45RA+ positively selected. The receptors come from a man aged 18 to 35 in good health. Some clones in this sample may be carry-over from other donors' samples.

The V gene is TRBV7-3, the J gene TRBJ2-1; 13 positions agree with TRBD2. Germline values: CDR1 SGHTA, CDR2 FQGTGA. This CDR3 region has 14 residues. Trimming removed 5 bases from V and 9 bases from J; junction bases left unmatched: 4. The CDR3 protein is CASSPGTSGTEQFF. The CDR3 DNA is TGTGCCAGCAGCCCAGGGACTAGCGGGACTGAGCAGTTCTTC.

This clone was found a few times. Other nucleotide sequences in the sample specify the same CDR3. V and J are TRBV30 and TRBJ1-5, with TRBD1 identical over 9 bases. This CDR3 comprises 13 residues. The germline V gene encodes CDR1 GTSNPN and CDR2 SVGIG (reference sequence). Trimming at V came to 3 bases and at J to 4 bases, leaving 1 base not matched to a gene. CDR3 loop: CAWSGTGNQPQHF. The CDR3 DNA is TGTGCCTGGAGCGGGACAGGGAATCAGCCCCAGCATTTT.

The genes are TRBV5-6 and TRBJ2-5, with D possibly matching TRBD2 (5 bases). Trimming removed 3 bases at V and 5 bases at J, with 14 bases between. The CDR3 consists of 14 residues. Germline V gives CDR1 SGHDT, CDR2 YYEEEE. The CDR3 here is CASSSPGRTETQYF. The CDR3 region has the DNA TGTGCCAGCAGCTCCCCGGGGAGAACGGAGACCCAGTACTTC.

Details on this clone: Other nucleotide sequences from this sample produce the same CDR3. This sequence joins TRBV7-2 and TRBJ1-5; D is unclear. The germline gives CDR1 SGHTA, CDR2 FQGNSA. V lost 1 base and J lost 2, with 6 bases in between. The CDR3 runs 14 residues. CDR3 sequence: CASSLETGNQPQHF. The CDR3 bases are TGTGCCAGCAGCTTAGAGACGGGCAATCAGCCCCAGCATTTT.

The chain is built from TRBV29-1 and TRBJ2-4; D is perhaps TRBD2 (6 bases). The V end lost 7 bases, the J end lost 3 bases, and 19 bases lay between the germline ends. The germline V gene encodes CDR1 SQVTM and CDR2 ANQGSEA. This CDR3 is built from 15 residues. CDR3 nucleotide sequence: TGCAGCGCCGAATACCGCGGGGATGGCAAAAACATTCAGTACTTC. Protein: CSAEYRGDGKNIQYF.

In this sample, this clone turned up once. The chain is built from TRBV27 and TRBJ1-4, with 9 bases matching TRBD1. The V gene end was trimmed by 2 bases and the J gene end by 8 bases; junction bases not matched to a gene: 6. CDR3 size: 15 residues. The germline gives CDR1 MNHEY, CDR2 SMNVEV (reference sequence). CDR3 in DNA: TGTGCCAGCAGTTTACGGACAGGGGTTGGAGAAAAACTGTTTTTT. Its protein is CASSLRTGVGEKLFF.

This clone came up once. The chain has TRBV10-3 and TRBJ2-4; the D gene is possibly TRBD1 (6 bases). The CDR3 sequence is 17 residues long. CDR1 ENHRY and CDR2 SYGVKD come from the germline V gene. Trimming pared 3 bases from V and 1 base from J, leaving 16 bases between. The CDR3 bases are TGTGCCATCAGTGACCCCACAGGGCAGGTCGCCAAAAACATTCAGTACTTC. Its protein is CAISDPTGQVAKNIQYF.

The chain links TRBV5-5 to TRBJ1-2; weak D call: TRBD1 (5 bases). The CDR3 totals 13 residues. The germline gives CDR1 SGHKS, CDR2 YYEKEE (reference sequence). V was shortened by 0 bases and J by 6 bases, with 9 bases between the two germline ends. The CDR3, as DNA: TGTGCCAGCAGCTTGGAATCAGGGAATGGCTACACCTTC. It codes for CASSLESGNGYTF.

The chain recombines TRBV5-4 with TRBJ2-7; the match to TRBD2 covers 10 bases. The germline CDR1 and CDR2 sequences are SGHNT and YYREEE (reference sequence). V lost 0 bases and J lost 5; bases outside the gene matches: 5. CDR3 length: 15 residues. The CDR3 region is CASSLAGTSVHEQYF. The CDR3 DNA is TGTGCCAGCAGCTTGGCTGGGACTAGCGTCCACGAGCAGTACTTC.

The chain links TRBV5-1 to TRBJ1-1, with D tentatively TRBD1 (5 bases). This CDR3 is built from 15 residues. V was shortened by 0 bases and J by 3 bases, with 12 bases between the two germline ends. The germline V gene encodes CDR1 SGHRS and CDR2 YFSETQ. The CDR3 spells CASSLAQPGDTEAFF. In DNA form, the CDR3 reads TGCGCCAGCAGCTTGGCCCAACCGGGGGACACTGAAGCTTTCTTT. Together with reference TRBV5-1 and TRBJ1-1, the CDR3 gives the full variable domain: KAGVTQTPRYLIKTRGQQVTLSCSPISGHRSVSWYQQTPGQGLQFLFEYFSETQRNKGNFPGRFSGRQFSNSRSEMNVSTLELGDSALYLCASSLAQPGDTEAFFGQGTRLTVV.

A remark on this clone: The same CDR3 can be traced to other DNA sequences in this sample. V usage is TRBV30 and J usage is TRBJ1-3, with D tentatively TRBD1 (5 bases). Germline V CDR1 and CDR2: GTSNPN, SVGIG (reference sequence). The CDR3 length is 14 residues. Trimming cost V 4 bases and J 0 bases, with 10 bases left between them. The CDR3 nucleotides read TGTGCCTGGACCCAGGGCCACTCTGGAAACACCATATATTTT. Amino acid sequence: CAWTQGHSGNTIYF.

This chain connects TRBV9 to TRBJ1-1, with D perhaps TRBD1 (6 bases). The CDR3 sequence is 14 residues long. Germline CDR1 SGDLS, CDR2 YYNGEE. The ends were cut back, 2 bases at V and 4 bases at J, with 12 bases in the middle. The CDR3 loop reads CASSVLQGSTEAFF. As DNA, the CDR3 is TGTGCCAGCAGCGTTCTACAGGGAAGCACTGAAGCTTTCTTT.

This chain links TRBV2 with TRBJ1-1; D not certain. The CDR3 extends over 16 amino acids. Germline assignment: CDR1 SNHLY and CDR2 FYNNEI. Trimming left V 1 base short and J 10 bases short, with 22 bases between. In DNA form, the CDR3 reads TGTGCCAGCAGTGAAGGGGAAGGGATTATCTCCCAACGAGCTTTCTTT. The encoded protein is CASSEGEGIISQRAFF.

Points on this clone: This sample includes further DNA sequences coding for the same CDR3. The chain uses TRBV5-1 and TRBJ1-1, with D perhaps matching TRBD1 (5 bases). Germline-derived CDR1 and CDR2 are SGHRS and YFSETQ. Between the trimmed V and J ends, which lost 5 bases and 5 bases, there was a span of 19 bases. CDR3 length equals 15 residues. CDR3 residues: CASSLSVGAGTEAFF. The CDR3 nucleotides read TGCGCCAGCAGTCTTTCGGTTGGGGCGGGTACTGAAGCTTTCTTT.

This clone came up a few times. The V call is TRBV4-1, the J call TRBJ1-1, with 8 bases lining up with TRBD1. Germline V CDR1 and CDR2: MGHRA, YSYEKL. The V and J ends lost 3 bases and 5 bases, in that order; junction bases with no gene match: 8. The CDR3 is made up of 15 amino acids. CDR3 protein: CASSQGRTGQTEAFF. The CDR3 DNA sequence: TGCGCCAGCAGCCAGGGTCGGACAGGGCAAACTGAAGCTTTCTTT.

This clone appeared a few times. The chain carries TRBV4-1 and TRBJ1-1; D gene ambiguous. The CDR3 has 11 amino acids. With 1 base removed from V and 5 bases from J, the gap between germline ends came to 2 bases. The germline V gene has CDR1 MGHRA and CDR2 YSYEKL. The CDR3 region is CASSQGTEAFF. CDR3 DNA: TGCGCCAGCAGCCAAGGAACTGAAGCTTTCTTT.

The chain has TRBV7-6 and TRBJ2-1, with 9 bases aligning to TRBD2. Germline V gives CDR1 SGHVS, CDR2 FNYEAQ. V was clipped by 1 base and J by 9 bases; unmatched bases: 7. The CDR3 extends over 15 amino acids. This CDR3 is CASSLVREGEGEQFF. The CDR3 DNA is TGTGCCAGCAGCTTAGTGCGGGAGGGGGAGGGTGAGCAGTTCTTC.

In regard to this clone: This CDR3 is also generated by other DNA sequences in the sample. The chain carries TRBV9 and TRBJ2-3; D unresolved. Germline V lookup: CDR1 SGDLS, CDR2 YYNGEE. The CDR3 length is 13 residues. V was trimmed by 0 bases and J by 6 bases, leaving 8 bases between them. CDR3 sequence reads: CASSVGVEDTQYF. CDR3 DNA sequence: TGTGCCAGCAGCGTAGGGGTTGAGGATACGCAGTATTTT.

Turning to this clone: Other DNA variants within this sample encode the same CDR3. The chain is built from TRBV5-1 and TRBJ2-6; D remains ambiguous. The V gene's germline CDR1 is SGHRS and CDR2 YFSETQ. Trimming pared 0 bases from V and 0 bases from J, leaving 7 bases between. This CDR3 contains 16 residues. The CDR3: CASSLEAVSGANVLTF. The CDR3 DNA follows: TGCGCCAGCAGCTTGGAGGCGGTCTCTGGGGCCAACGTCCTGACTTTC.

The genes are TRBV5-4 and TRBJ2-2; 8 bases fit TRBD2. Germline V lookup: CDR1 SGHNT, CDR2 YYREEE (reference sequence). V lost 1 base and J lost 3; bases outside the gene matches: 11. This CDR3 is built from 18 residues. In DNA, the CDR3 is TGTGCCAGCAGCTTGCCTTCCGGTGCGGGAGGAGACACCGGGGAGCTGTTTTTT. Protein: CASSLPSGAGGDTGELFF.

The chain's CDR3 is CASSFNGQGTFGYTF. For the CDR3, the DNA is TGTGCCAGCAGTTTTAATGGACAGGGGACTTTTGGCTACACCTTC. The chain has TRBV27 and TRBJ1-2, with 9 nucleotides matching TRBD1. The germline V gene encodes CDR1 MNHEY and CDR2 SMNVEV (reference sequence). The CDR3 extends over 15 amino acids. Trimming at V came to 3 bases and at J to 7 bases, leaving 9 bases not matched to a gene.

The chain recombines TRBV11-1 with TRBJ2-7, with 11 positions matching TRBD1. The CDR3 length is 15 residues. V was clipped by 4 bases and J by 2 bases; unmatched bases: 4. CDR1 is SGHAT and CDR2 is FQDESV in the germline V gene (reference sequence). The CDR3 region has the DNA TGTGCCAGCAGCTATCCGGGACAGGGGGCCTACGAGCAGTACTTC. Translated, it gives CASSYPGQGAYEQYF.

The V and J genes are TRBV27 and TRBJ2-1; 8 bases agree with TRBD2. The CDR3 is 17 amino acids. Losses at the gene ends were 6 bases for V and 7 bases for J; bases not matched to a gene: 17. Germline CDR1 MNHEY, CDR2 SMNVEV (reference sequence). CDR3 protein: CASSPFPGLGYVNEQFF. CDR3 in DNA: TGTGCCAGCAGCCCCTTCCCGGGACTAGGATATGTAAATGAGCAGTTCTTC.

The chain links TRBV27 to TRBJ1-2, with D hard to call. This CDR3 is 14 amino acids long. Trimming cost V 3 bases and J 4 bases, with 12 bases left between them. Germline-derived CDR1 and CDR2 are MNHEY and SMNVEV (reference sequence). The CDR3 nucleotides read TGTGCCAGCAGTTTCTCTGGGCAGCTCTATGGCTACACCTTC. It specifies CASSFSGQLYGYTF.

The chain recombines TRBV28 with TRBJ2-1, with D maybe TRBD2 (5 bases). The germline V gene has CDR1 MDHEN and CDR2 SYDVKM. Trimming cost V 6 bases and J 5 bases, with 17 bases left between them. CDR3 size: 15 residues. The CDR3 reads CASRDSRKINNEQFF. The CDR3 coding sequence is TGTGCCAGCAGGGACTCAAGAAAAATTAACAATGAGCAGTTCTTC.

On this clone: One end of the junction varies from germline; a read error may be responsible. This chain joins TRBV18 and TRBJ2-4; a weak D match, TRBD1 (5 bases). The V gene's germline CDR1 is KGHSH and CDR2 LQKENI. The CDR3 consists of 15 residues. CDR3 sequence: CANSPGLGPENIQYF. In DNA form, the CDR3 reads TGTGCCAACTCACCCGGATTGGGGCCGGAAAACATTCAGTACTTC.

The V call is TRBV5-1, the J call TRBJ1-4; TRBD1 is a possible D gene (5 bases). The V gene lost 4 bases and the J gene lost 7 bases, with 14 bases spanning the gap. This CDR3 is built from 14 residues. CDR1 SGHRS and CDR2 YFSETQ come from the germline V gene. The CDR3 loop reads CASSPPGRGEKLFF. In DNA form, the CDR3 reads TGCGCCAGCAGCCCGCCGGGGCGCGGTGAAAAACTGTTTTTT.

The DNA for the CDR3 is TGTGCCAGCAGCCCTACCGGGACTAGCGGGAGGTACAATGAGCAGTTCTTC. This codes for CASSPTGTSGRYNEQFF. The V gene is TRBV5-5, the J gene TRBJ2-1; the match to TRBD2 covers 15 bases. CDR3 size: 17 residues. With V trimmed by 4 bases and J by 4 bases, 6 bases remained unmatched. Germline V gene sequence: CDR1 SGHKS, CDR2 YYEKEE (reference sequence).

The chain uses TRBV6-1 and TRBJ1-1; D not certain. There are 13 residues in the CDR3. The germline CDR1 and CDR2 sequences are MNHNS and SASEGT. V was pared by 4 bases and J by 6 bases, with 12 bases between. This CDR3 reads CASSVEMAAEAFF. In DNA, the CDR3 is TGTGCCAGCAGTGTGGAGATGGCAGCTGAAGCTTTCTTT.

The CDR3 reads CASSPQMSSYNEQFF. The CDR3 DNA sequence: TGCGCCAGCAGCCCCCAAATGAGCTCCTACAATGAGCAGTTCTTC. The rearrangement uses TRBV5-1 and TRBJ2-1, with D hard to call. This CDR3 is 15 amino acids long. In germline, CDR1 is SGHRS, CDR2 YFSETQ. V was clipped by 4 bases and J by 0 bases, with 11 bases between them.

The CDR3 loop reads CASSLNLGEAEAFF. The CDR3 DNA follows: TGTGCCAGCAGCTTAAATCTGGGGGAGGCGGAAGCTTTCTTT. The chain employs TRBV7-9 and TRBJ1-1; possibly TRBD1 for D (5 bases). This CDR3 has 14 residues. CDR1 and CDR2 from the germline V gene are SEHNR and FQNEAQ (reference sequence). V lost 2 bases and J 8 bases, leaving 15 bases between the germline ends.

This sequence joins TRBV5-5 and TRBJ2-7; either TRBD1 or TRBD2 may fit D (5 bases each). This CDR3 has 14 residues. Germline V gene sequence: CDR1 SGHKS, CDR2 YYEKEE (reference sequence). V lost 5 bases to trimming and J lost 0 bases, with 12 bases between them. The CDR3 reads CASRGDGSSYEQYF. CDR3 nucleotides: TGTGCCAGCAGAGGGGACGGAAGCTCCTACGAGCAGTACTTC.